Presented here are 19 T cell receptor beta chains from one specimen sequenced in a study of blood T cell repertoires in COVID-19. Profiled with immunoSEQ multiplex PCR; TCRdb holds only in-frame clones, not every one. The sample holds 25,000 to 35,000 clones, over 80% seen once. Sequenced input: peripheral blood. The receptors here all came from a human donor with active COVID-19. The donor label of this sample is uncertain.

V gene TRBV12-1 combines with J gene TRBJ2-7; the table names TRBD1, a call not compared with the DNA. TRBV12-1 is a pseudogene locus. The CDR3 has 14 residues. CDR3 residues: CASSHAGTASEQYF. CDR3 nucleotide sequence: TGTGCCAGCAGCCATGCCGGGACAGCCTCCGAGCAGTACTTC.

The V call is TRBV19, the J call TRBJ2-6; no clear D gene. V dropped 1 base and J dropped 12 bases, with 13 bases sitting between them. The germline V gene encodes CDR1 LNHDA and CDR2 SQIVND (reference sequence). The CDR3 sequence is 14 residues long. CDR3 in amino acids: CASSIVAGALVLTF. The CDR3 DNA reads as TGTGCCAGTAGTATAGTAGCCGGTGCTCTCGTCCTGACTTTC.

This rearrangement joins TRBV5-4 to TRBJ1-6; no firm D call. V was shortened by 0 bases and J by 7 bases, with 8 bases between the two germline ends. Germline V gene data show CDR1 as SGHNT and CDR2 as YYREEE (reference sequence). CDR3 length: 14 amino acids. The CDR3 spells CASSLDRVNSPLHF. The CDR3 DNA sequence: TGTGCCAGCAGCTTGGATCGAGTGAATTCACCCCTCCACTTT.

DNA for the CDR3: TGCAGTGCTAGTGGCCCGGGGGCTAGCGGGAGCACAGATACGCAGTATTTT. Translated: CSASGPGASGSTDTQYF. This sequence joins TRBV20-1 and TRBJ2-3; 8 positions agree with TRBD2. V lost 3 bases to trimming and J lost 0 bases; unmatched junction nucleotides: 11. The CDR3 covers 17 residues. The V gene's germline CDR1 is DFQATT and CDR2 SNEGSKA (reference sequence).

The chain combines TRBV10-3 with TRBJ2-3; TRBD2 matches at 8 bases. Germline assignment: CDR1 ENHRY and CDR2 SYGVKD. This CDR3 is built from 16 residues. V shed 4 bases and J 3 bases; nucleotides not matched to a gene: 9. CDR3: CAISGQGLVMTDTQYF. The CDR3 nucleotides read TGTGCCATCAGTGGGCAGGGACTAGTTATGACAGATACGCAGTATTTT.

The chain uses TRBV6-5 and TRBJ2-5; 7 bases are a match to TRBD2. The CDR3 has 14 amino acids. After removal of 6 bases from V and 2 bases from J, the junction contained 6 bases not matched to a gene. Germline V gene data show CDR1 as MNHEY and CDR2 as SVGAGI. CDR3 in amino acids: CASSPASGQETQYF. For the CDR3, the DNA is TGTGCCAGCAGCCCGGCTAGCGGACAAGAGACCCAGTACTTC.

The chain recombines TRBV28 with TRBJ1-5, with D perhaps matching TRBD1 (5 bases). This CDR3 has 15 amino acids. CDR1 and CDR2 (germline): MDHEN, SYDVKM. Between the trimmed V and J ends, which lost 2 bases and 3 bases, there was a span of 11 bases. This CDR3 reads CASSLPQGFNQPQHF. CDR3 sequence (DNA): TGTGCCAGCAGTTTACCCCAGGGTTTCAATCAGCCCCAGCATTTT. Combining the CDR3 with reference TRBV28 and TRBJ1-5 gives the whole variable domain DVKVTQSSRYLVKRTGEKVFLECVQDMDHENMFWYRQDPGLGLRLIYFSYDVKMKEKGDIPEGYSVSREKKERFSLILESASTNQTSMYLCASSLPQGFNQPQHFGDGTRLSIL.

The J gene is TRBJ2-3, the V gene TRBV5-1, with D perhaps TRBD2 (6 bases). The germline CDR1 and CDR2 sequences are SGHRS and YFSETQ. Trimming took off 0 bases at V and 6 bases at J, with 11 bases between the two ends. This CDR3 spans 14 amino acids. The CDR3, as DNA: TGCGCCAGCAGCTTGGGACTAGTCAGGGATACGCAGTATTTT. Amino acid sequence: CASSLGLVRDTQYF. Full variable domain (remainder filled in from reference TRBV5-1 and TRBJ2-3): KAGVTQTPRYLIKTRGQQVTLSCSPISGHRSVSWYQQTPGQGLQFLFEYFSETQRNKGNFPGRFSGRQFSNSRSEMNVSTLELGDSALYLCASSLGLVRDTQYFGPGTRLTVL.

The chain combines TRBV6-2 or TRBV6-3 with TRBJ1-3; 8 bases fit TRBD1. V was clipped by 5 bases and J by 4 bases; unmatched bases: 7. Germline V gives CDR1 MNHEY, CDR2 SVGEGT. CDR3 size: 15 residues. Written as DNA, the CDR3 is TGTGCCAGCAGTGATGGGACAGGTCCCGGAAACACCATATATTTT. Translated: CASSDGTGPGNTIYF.

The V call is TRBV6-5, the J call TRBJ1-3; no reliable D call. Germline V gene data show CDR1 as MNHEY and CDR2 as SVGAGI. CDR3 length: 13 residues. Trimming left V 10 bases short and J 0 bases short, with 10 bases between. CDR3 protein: CATRESSGNTIYF. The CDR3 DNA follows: TGTGCCACAAGAGAGAGCTCTGGAAACACCATATATTTT.

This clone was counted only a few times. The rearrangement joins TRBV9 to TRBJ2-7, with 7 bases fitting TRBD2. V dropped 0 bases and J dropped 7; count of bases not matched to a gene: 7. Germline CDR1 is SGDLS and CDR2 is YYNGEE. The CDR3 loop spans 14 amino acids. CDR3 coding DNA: TGTGCCAGCAGCGTAGGACTAGCTCCCTGGGAGCAGTACTTC. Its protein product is CASSVGLAPWEQYF.

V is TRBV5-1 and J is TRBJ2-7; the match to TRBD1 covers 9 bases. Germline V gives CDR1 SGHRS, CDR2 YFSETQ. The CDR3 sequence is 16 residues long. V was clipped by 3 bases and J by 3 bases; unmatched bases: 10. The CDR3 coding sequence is TGCGCCAGCAGCTCCTCCTTGACAGGGGGATTCTACGAGCAGTACTTC. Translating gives CASSSSLTGGFYEQYF.

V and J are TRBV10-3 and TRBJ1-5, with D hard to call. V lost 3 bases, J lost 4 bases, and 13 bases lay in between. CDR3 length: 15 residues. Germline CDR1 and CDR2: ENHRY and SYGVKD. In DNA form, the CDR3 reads TGTGCCATCAGTGATGAGGGTCTGGTAAATCAGCCCCAGCATTTT. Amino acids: CAISDEGLVNQPQHF.

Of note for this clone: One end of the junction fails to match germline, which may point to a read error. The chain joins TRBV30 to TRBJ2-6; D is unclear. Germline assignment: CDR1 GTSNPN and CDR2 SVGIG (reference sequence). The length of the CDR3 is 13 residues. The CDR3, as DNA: TGTGCCTGGAGTCCCTCTGGCGCCAACGTCCTGACTTTC. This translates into CAWSPSGANVLTF.

CDR3 nucleotides: TGCGCCAGCAGCGGATTAGCGGGAGGTAGCAATGAGCAGTTCTTC. This encodes CASSGLAGGSNEQFF. The chain uses TRBV5-1 and TRBJ2-1, with 10 bases identical to TRBD2. J gave up 6 bases and V 4 bases, and 7 bases lay outside the gene matches. The CDR3 sequence is 15 residues long. The germline V gene encodes CDR1 SGHRS and CDR2 YFSETQ.

CDR3 nucleotide sequence: TGCAGTGCTAGTATCCCTGGCACAGATACGCAGTATTTT. It yields the protein CSASIPGTDTQYF. The gene calls are TRBV20-1 and TRBJ2-3; no reliable D call. CDR1 and CDR2 from the germline V gene are DFQATT and SNEGSKA (reference sequence). The CDR3 has 13 amino acids. Trimming took off 3 bases at V and 1 base at J, with 8 bases between the two ends.

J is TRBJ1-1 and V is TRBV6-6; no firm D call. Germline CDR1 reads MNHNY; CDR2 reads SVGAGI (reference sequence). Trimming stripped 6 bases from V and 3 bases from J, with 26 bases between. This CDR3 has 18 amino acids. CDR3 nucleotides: TGTGCCAGCAGCCGAGCAGGTTTCAGGCCTGATAGCGACACTGAAGCTTTCTTT. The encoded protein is CASSRAGFRPDSDTEAFF.

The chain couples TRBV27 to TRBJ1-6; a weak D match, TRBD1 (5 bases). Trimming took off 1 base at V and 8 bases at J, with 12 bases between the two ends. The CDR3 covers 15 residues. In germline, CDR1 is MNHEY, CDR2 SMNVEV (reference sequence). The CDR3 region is CASSLFPGYDSPLHF. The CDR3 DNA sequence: TGTGCCAGCAGTTTATTTCCAGGGTATGATTCACCCCTCCACTTT.

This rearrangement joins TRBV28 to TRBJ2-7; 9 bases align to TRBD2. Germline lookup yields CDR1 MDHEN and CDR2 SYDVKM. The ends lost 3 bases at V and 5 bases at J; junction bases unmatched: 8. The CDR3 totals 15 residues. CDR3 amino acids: CASSFSGTSYHEQYF. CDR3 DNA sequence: TGTGCCAGCAGTTTCTCCGGGACTAGCTACCACGAGCAGTACTTC.